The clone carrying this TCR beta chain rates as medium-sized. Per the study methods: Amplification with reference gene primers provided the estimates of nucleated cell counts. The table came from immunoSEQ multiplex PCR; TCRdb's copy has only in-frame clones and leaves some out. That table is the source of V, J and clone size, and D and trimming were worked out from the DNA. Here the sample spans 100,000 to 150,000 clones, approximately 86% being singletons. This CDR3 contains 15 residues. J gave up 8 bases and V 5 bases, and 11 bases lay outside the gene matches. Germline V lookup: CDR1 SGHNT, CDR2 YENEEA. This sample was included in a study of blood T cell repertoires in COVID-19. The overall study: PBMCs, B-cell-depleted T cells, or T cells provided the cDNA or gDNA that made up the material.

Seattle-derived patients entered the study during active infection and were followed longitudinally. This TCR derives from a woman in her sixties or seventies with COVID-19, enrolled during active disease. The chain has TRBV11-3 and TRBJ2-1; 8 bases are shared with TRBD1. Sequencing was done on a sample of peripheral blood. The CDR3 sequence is CASSLGQGGKHEQFF. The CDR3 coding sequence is TGTGCCAGCAGCCTCGGACAGGGTGGTAAGCATGAGCAGTTCTTC.